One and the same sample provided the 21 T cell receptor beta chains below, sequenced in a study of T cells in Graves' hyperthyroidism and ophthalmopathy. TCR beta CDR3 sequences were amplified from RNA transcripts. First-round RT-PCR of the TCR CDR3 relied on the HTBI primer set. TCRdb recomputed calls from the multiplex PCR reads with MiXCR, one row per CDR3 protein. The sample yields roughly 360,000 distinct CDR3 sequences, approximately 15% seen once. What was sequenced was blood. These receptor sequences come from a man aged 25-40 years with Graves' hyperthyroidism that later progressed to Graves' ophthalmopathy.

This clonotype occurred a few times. The CDR3 reads CSVDPRGASGYTF. Written as DNA, the CDR3 is TGCAGCGTTGACCCCCGGGGGGCGAGTGGCTACACCTTC. The chain links TRBV29-1 to TRBJ1-2; a possible D gene is TRBD1 (6 bases). The CDR3 is 13 residues long. V was shortened by 3 bases and J by 7 bases, with 15 bases between the two germline ends. Germline V gene data show CDR1 as SQVTM and CDR2 as ANQGSEA. The full variable domain, rest sourced from reference TRBV29-1 and TRBJ1-2, is SAVISQKPSRDICQRGTSLTIQCQVDSQVTMMFWYRQQPGQSLTLIATANQGSEATYESGFVIDKFPISRPNLTFSTLTVSNMSPEDSSIYLCSVDPRGASGYTFGSGTRLTVV.

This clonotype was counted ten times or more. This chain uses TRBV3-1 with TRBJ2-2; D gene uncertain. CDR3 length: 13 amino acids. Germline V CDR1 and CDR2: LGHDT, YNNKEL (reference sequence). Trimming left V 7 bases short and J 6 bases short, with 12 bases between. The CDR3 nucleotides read TGTGCCAGCACCGGACCTTTCGCCGGGGAGCTGTTTTTT. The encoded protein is CASTGPFAGELFF.

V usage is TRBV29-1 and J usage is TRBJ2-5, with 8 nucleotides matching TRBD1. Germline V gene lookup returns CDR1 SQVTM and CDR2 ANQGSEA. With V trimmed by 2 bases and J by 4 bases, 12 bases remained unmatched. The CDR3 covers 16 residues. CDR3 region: CSVEPRGLLRGETQYF. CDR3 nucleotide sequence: TGCAGCGTTGAACCCAGGGGGCTACTGCGGGGAGAGACCCAGTACTTC. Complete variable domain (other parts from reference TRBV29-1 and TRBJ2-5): SAVISQKPSRDICQRGTSLTIQCQVDSQVTMMFWYRQQPGQSLTLIATANQGSEATYESGFVIDKFPISRPNLTFSTLTVSNMSPEDSSIYLCSVEPRGLLRGETQYFGPGTRLLVL.

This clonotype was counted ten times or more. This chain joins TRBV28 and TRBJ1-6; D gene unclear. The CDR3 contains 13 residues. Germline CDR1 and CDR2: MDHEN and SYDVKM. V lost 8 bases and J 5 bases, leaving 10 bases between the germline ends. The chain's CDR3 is CASHYTNNSPLHF. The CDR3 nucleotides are TGTGCCAGCCACTACACTAATAATTCACCCCTCCACTTT.

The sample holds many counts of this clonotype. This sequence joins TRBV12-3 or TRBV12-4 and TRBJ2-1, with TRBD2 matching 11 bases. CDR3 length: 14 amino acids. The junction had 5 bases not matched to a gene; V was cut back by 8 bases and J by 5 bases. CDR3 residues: CASGNSGGDNEQFF. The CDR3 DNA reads TGTGCCAGCGGTAATAGCGGGGGGGACAATGAGCAGTTCTTC.

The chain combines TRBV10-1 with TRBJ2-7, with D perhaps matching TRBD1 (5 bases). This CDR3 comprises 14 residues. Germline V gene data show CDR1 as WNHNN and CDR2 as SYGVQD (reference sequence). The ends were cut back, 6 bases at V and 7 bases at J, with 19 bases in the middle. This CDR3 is CASSPSQGLREQYF. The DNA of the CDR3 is TGCGCCAGCAGCCCAAGCCAGGGTCTACGGGAGCAGTACTTC.

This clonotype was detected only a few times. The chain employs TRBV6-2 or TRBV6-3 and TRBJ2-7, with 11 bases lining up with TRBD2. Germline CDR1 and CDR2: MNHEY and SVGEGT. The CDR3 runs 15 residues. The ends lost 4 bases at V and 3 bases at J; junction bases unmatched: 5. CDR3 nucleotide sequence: TGTGCCAGCAGTTTACTAGCGGGGGATTACTACGAGCAGTACTTC. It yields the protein CASSLLAGDYYEQYF.

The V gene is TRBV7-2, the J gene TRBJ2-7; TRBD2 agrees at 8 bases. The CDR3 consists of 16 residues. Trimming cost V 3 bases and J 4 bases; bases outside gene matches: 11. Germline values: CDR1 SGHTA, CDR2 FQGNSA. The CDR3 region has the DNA TGTGCCAGCAGCTTTTTCGAAACGGGGGGGGATTACGAGCAGTACTTC. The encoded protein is CASSFFETGGDYEQYF.

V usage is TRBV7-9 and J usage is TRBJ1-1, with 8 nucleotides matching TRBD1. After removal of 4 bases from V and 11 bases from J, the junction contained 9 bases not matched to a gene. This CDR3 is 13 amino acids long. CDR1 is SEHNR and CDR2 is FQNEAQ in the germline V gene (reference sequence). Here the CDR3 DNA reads TGTGCCAGCAGCTCGGACAGGGAATTCGAGGCTTTCTTT. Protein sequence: CASSSDREFEAFF.

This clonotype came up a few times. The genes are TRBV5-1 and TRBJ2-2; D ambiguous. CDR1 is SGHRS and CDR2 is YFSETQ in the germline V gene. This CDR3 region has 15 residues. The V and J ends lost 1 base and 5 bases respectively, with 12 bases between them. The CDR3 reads CASSLSPVGTGELFF. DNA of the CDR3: TGCGCCAGCAGCTTGTCCCCCGTGGGGACCGGGGAGCTGTTTTTT.

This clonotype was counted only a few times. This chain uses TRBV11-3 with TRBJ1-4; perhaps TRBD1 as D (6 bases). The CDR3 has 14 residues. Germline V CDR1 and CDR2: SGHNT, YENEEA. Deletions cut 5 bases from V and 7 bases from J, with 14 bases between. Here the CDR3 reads CASSQRGVGEKLFF. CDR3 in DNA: TGTGCCAGCAGCCAGAGGGGGGTTGGTGAAAAACTGTTTTTT.

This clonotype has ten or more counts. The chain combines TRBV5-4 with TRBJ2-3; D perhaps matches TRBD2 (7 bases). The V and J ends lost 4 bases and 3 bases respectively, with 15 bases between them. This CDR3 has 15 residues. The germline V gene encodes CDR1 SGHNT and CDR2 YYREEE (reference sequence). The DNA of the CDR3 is TGTGCCAGCAGCAAACAGGGAGGGGGTACAGATACGCAGTATTTT. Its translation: CASSKQGGGTDTQYF.

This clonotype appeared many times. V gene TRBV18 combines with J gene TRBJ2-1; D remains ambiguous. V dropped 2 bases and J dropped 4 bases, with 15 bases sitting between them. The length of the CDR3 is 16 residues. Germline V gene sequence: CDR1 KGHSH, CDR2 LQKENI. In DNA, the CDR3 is TGTGCCAGCTCACCAGCGTGGAGCATCAGGTACAATGAGCAGTTCTTC. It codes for CASSPAWSIRYNEQFF.

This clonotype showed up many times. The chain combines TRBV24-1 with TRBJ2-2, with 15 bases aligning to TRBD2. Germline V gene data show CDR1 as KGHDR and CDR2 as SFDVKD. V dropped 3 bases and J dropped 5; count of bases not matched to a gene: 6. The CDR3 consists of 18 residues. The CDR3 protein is CATSDTSGTSGGTGELFF. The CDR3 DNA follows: TGTGCCACCAGTGATACCTCCGGGACTAGCGGGGGGACCGGGGAGCTGTTTTTT.

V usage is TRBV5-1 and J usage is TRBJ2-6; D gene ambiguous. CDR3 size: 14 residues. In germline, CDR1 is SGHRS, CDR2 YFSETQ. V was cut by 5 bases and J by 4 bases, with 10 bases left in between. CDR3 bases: TGCGCCAGCAGGGGGAACACGGGGGCCAACGTCCTGACTTTC. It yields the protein CASRGNTGANVLTF.

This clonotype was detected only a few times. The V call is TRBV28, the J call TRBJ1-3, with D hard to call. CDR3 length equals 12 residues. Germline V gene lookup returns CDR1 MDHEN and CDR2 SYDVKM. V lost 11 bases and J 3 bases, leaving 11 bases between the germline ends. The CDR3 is CAARGFGNTIYF. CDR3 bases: TGTGCCGCCCGGGGATTTGGAAACACCATATATTTT.

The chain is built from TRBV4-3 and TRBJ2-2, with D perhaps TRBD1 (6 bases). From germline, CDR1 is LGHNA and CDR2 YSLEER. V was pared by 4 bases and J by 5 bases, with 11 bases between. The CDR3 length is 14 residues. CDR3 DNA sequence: TGCGCCAGCAGCCCTGACAGGAGGACCGGGGAGCTGTTTTTT. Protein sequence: CASSPDRRTGELFF.

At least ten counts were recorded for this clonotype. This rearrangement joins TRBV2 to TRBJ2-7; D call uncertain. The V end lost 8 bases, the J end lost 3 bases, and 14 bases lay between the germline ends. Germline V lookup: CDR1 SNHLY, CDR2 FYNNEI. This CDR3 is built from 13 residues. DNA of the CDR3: TGTGCCAGCGGGCTGGCCAGATTCTACGAGCAGTACTTC. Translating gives CASGLARFYEQYF. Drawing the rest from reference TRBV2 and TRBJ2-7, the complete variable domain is EPEVTQTPSHQVTQMGQEVILRCVPISNHLYFYWYRQILGQKVEFLVSFYNNEISEKSEIFDDQFSVERPDGSNFTLKIRSTKLEDSAMYFCASGLARFYEQYFGPGTRLTVT.

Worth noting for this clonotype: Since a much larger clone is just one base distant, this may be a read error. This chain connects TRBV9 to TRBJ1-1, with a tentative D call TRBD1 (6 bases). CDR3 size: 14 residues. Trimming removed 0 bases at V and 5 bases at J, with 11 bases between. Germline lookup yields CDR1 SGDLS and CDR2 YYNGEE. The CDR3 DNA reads TGTGCCAGCAGCGTAGTACAGGGTGGTACTGAAGCTTTCTTT. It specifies CASSVVQGGTEAFF.

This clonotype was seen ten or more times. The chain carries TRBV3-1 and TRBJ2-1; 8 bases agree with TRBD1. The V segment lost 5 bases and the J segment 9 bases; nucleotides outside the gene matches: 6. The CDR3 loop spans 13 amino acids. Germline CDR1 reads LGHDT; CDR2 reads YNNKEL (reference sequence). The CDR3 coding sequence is TGTGCCAGCAGCGGACAGGGAATGGGTGAGCAGTTCTTC. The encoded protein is CASSGQGMGEQFF.

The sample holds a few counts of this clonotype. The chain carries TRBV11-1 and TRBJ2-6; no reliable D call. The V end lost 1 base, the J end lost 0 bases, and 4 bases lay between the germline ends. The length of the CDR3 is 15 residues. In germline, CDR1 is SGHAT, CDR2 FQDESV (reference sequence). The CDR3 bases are TGTGCCAGCAGCTTAGGGGTCTCTGGGGCCAACGTCCTGACTTTC. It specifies CASSLGVSGANVLTF.